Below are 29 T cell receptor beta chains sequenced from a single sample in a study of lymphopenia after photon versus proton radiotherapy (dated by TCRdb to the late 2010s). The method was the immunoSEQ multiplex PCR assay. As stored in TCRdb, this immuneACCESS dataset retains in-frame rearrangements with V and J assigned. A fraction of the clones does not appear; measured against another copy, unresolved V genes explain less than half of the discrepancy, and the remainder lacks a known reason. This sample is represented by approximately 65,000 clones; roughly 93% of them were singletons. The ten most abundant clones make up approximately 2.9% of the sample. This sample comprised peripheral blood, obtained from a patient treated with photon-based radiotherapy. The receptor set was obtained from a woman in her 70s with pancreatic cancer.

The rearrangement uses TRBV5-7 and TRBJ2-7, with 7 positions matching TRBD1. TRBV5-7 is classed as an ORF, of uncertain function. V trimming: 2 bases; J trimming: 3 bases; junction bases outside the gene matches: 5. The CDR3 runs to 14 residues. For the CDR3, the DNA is TGTGCCAGCAGCTTCATCCGGACAGGCTACGAGCAGTACTTC. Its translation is CASSFIRTGYEQYF.

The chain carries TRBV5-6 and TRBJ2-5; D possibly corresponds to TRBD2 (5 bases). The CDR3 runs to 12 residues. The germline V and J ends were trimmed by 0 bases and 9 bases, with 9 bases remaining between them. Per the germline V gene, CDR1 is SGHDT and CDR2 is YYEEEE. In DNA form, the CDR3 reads TGTGCCAGCAGCTTGGGAACAGCGGCCCAGTACTTC. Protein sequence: CASSLGTAAQYF.

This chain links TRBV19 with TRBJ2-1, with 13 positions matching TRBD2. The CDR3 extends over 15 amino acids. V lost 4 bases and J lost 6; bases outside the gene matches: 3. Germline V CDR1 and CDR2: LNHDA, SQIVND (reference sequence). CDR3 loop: CASSTGLAGVNEQFF. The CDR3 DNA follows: TGTGCCAGTAGTACCGGACTAGCGGGAGTCAATGAGCAGTTCTTC. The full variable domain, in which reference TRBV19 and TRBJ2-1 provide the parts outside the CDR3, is DGGITQSPKYLFRKEGQNVTLSCEQNLNHDAMYWYRQDPGQGLRLIYYSQIVNDFQKGDIAEGYSVSREKKESFPLTVTSAQKNPTAFYLCASSTGLAGVNEQFFGPGTRLTVL.

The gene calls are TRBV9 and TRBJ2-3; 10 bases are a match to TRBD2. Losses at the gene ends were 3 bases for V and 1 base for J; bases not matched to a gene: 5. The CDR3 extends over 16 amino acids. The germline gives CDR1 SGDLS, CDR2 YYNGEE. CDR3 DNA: TGTGCCAGCAGCGCTCACGGGACTAGCGGCACAGATACGCAGTATTTT. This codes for CASSAHGTSGTDTQYF.

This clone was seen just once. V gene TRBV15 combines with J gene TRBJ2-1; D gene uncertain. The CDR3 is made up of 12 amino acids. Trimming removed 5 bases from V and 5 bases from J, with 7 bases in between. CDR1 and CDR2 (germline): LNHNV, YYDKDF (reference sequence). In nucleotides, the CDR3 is TGTGCCACCAGCTTCGGTCACAATGAGCAGTTCTTC. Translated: CATSFGHNEQFF.

CDR3 protein: CASSMGGLRGNQPQHF. The DNA for the CDR3 is TGTGCCAGTAGTATGGGAGGGCTTCGGGGCAATCAGCCCCAGCATTTT. The gene calls are TRBV19 and TRBJ1-5; D ambiguous. Germline V CDR1 and CDR2: LNHDA, SQIVND (reference sequence). This CDR3 comprises 16 residues. V shed 3 bases and J shed 2 bases, with 14 bases lying between them.

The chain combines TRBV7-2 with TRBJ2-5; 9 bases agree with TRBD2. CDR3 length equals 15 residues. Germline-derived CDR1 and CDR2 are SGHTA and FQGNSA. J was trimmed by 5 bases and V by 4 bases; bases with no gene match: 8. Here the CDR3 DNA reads TGTGCCAGCAGCTCCTTAGCGGGAGTTGGTGAGACCCAGTACTTC. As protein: CASSSLAGVGETQYF.

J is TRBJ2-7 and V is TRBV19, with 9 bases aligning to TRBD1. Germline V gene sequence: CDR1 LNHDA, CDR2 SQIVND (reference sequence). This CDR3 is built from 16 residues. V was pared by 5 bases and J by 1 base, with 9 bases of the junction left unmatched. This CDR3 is CASSSKSGTGSYEQYF. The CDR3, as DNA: TGTGCCAGTAGTTCTAAATCCGGGACAGGGTCCTACGAGCAGTACTTC.

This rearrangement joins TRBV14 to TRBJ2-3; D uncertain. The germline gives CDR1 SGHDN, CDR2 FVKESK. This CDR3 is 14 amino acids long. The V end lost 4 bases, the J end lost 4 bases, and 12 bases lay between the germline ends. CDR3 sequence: CASSLLGRSDTQYF. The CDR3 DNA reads TGTGCCAGCAGCCTGCTCGGAAGGTCAGATACGCAGTATTTT.

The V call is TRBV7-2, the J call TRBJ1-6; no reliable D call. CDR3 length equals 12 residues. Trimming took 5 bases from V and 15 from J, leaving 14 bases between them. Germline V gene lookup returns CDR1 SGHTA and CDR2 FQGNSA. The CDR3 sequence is CASSPRMESLHF. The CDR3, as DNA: TGTGCCAGCAGCCCCCGGATGGAAAGCCTCCACTTT.

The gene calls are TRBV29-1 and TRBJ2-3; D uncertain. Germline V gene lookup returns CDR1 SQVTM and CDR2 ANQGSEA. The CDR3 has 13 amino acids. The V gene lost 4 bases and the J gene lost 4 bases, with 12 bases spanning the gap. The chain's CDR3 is CSVVSGGADTQYF. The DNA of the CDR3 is TGCAGCGTTGTTTCGGGCGGAGCAGATACGCAGTATTTT.

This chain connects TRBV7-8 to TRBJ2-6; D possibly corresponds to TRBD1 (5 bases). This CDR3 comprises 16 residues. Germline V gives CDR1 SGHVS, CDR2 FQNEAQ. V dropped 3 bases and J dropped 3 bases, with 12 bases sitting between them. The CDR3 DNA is TGTGCCAGCAGCTTCCTCTCGACAGTTGGGGCCAACGTCCTGACTTTC. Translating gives CASSFLSTVGANVLTF.

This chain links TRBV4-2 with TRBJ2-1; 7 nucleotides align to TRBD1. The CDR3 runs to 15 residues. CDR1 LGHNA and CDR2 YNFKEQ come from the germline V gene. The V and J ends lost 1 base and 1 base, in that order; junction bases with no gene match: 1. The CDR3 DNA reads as TGTGCCAGCAGCCAAGGGGACAGTTCCTACAATGAGCAGTTCTTC. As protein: CASSQGDSSYNEQFF.

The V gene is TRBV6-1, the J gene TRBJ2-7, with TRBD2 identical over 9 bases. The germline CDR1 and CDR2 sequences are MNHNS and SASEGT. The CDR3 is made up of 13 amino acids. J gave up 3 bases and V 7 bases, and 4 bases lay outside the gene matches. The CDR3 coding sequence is TGTGCCAGCAATCCTAGCGGGAACTACGAGCAGTACTTC. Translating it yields CASNPSGNYEQYF.

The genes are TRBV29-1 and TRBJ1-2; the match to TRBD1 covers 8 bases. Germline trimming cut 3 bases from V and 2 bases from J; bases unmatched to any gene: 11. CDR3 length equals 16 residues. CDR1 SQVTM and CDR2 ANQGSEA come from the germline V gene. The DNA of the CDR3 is TGCAGCGTTGATGCAGGGGGCGGGATACTGAACTATGGCTACACCTTC. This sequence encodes CSVDAGGGILNYGYTF.

The CDR3 DNA sequence: TGTGCCAGTAGTATTTTGGGACAGGGAGGTGAGCAGTTCTTC. This sequence encodes CASSILGQGGEQFF. The rearrangement uses TRBV19 and TRBJ2-1; TRBD1 agrees at 9 bases. CDR3 size: 14 residues. V shed 3 bases, J shed 9 bases, and the junction held 6 bases outside the gene matches. Germline CDR1 LNHDA, CDR2 SQIVND (reference sequence).

CDR3 coding DNA: TGTGCCATCCGCGGGGGGGGCACCGGGGAGCTGTTTTTT. Protein sequence: CAIRGGGTGELFF. The chain carries TRBV10-3 and TRBJ2-2; 9 bases line up with TRBD2. Trimming cost V 8 bases and J 4 bases; bases outside gene matches: 2. The CDR3 runs to 13 residues. Germline lookup yields CDR1 ENHRY and CDR2 SYGVKD.

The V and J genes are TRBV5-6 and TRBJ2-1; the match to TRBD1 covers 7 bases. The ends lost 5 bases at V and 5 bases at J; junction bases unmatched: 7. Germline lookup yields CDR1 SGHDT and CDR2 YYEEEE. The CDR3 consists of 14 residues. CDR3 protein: CASRAGTVNNEQFF. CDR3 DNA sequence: TGTGCCAGCAGGGCCGGGACAGTAAACAATGAGCAGTTCTTC. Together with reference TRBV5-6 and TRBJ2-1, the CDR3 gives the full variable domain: DAGVTQSPTHLIKTRGQQVTLRCSPKSGHDTVSWYQQALGQGPQFIFQYYEEEERQRGNFPDRFSGHQFPNYSSELNVNALLLGDSALYLCASRAGTVNNEQFFGPGTRLTVL.

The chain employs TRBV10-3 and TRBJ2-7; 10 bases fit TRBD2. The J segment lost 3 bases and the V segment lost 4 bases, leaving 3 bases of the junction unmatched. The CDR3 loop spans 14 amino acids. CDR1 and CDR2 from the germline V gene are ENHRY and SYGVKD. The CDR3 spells CAISGASGSYEQYF. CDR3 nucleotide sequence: TGTGCCATCAGTGGGGCTAGCGGGAGCTACGAGCAGTACTTC.

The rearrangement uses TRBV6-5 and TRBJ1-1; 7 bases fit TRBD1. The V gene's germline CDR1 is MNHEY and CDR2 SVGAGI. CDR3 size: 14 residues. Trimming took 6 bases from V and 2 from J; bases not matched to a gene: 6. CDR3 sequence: CASRQGQTNTEAFF. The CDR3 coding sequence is TGTGCCAGCAGACAGGGACAGACTAACACTGAAGCTTTCTTT.

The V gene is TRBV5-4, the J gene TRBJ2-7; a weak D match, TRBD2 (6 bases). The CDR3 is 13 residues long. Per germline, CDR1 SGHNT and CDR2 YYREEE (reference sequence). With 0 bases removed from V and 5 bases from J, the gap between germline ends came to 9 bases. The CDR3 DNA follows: TGTGCCAGCAGCTTGGGTGGAGGGAACGAGCAGTACTTC. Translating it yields CASSLGGGNEQYF. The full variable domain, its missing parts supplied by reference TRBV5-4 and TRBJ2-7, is ETGVTQSPTHLIKTRGQQVTLRCSSQSGHNTVSWYQQALGQGPQFIFQYYREEENGRGNFPPRFSGLQFPNYSSELNVNALELDDSALYLCASSLGGGNEQYFGPGTRLTVT.

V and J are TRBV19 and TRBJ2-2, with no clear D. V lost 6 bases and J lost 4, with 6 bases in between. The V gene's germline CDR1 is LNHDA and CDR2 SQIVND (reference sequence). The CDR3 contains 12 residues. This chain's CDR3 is CASRLTTGELFF. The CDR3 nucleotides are TGTGCCAGTAGGTTGACCACCGGGGAGCTGTTTTTT.

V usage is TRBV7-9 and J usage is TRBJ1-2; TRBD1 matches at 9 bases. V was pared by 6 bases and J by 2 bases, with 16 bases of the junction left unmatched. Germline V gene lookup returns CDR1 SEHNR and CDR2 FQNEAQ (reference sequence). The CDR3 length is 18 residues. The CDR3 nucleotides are TGTGCCAGCAGTAAGCAGGGACAGGGAAGGAGGTCGAACTATGGCTACACCTTC. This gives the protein CASSKQGQGRRSNYGYTF. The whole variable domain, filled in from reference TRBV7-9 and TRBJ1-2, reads DTGVSQNPRHKITKRGQNVTFRCDPISEHNRLYWYRQTLGQGPEFLTYFQNEAQLEKSRLLSDRFSAERPKGSFSTLEIQRTEQGDSAMYLCASSKQGQGRRSNYGYTFGSGTRLTVV.

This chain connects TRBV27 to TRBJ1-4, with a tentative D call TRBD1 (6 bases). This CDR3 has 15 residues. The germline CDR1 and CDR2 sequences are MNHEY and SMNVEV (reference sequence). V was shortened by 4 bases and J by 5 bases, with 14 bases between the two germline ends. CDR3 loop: CASSSWTAQNEKLFF. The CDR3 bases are TGTGCCAGCAGTTCATGGACAGCCCAAAATGAAAAACTGTTTTTT. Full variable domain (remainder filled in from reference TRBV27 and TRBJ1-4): EAQVTQNPRYLITVTGKKLTVTCSQNMNHEYMSWYRQDPGLGLRQIYYSMNVEVTDKGDVPEGYKVSRKEKRNFPLILESPSPNQTSLYFCASSSWTAQNEKLFFGSGTQLSVL.

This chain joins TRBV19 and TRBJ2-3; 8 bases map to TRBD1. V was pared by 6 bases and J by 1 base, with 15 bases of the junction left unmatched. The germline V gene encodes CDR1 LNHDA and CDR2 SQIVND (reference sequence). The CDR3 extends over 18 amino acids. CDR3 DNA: TGTGCCAGTAGCCGCGACAGGGGCTCGGGTTTCGGCACAGATACGCAGTATTTT. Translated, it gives CASSRDRGSGFGTDTQYF.

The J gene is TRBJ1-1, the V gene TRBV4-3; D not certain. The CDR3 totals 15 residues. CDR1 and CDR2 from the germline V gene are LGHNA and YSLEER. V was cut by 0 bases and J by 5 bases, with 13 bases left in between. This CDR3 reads CASSQDVWGETEAFF. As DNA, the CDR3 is TGCGCCAGCAGCCAAGATGTTTGGGGTGAAACTGAAGCTTTCTTT.

As DNA, the CDR3 is TGTGCCAGCAGCGGAATGATGAACTCTGGGGCCAACGTCCTGACTTTC. It yields the protein CASSGMMNSGANVLTF. This rearrangement joins TRBV7-6 to TRBJ2-6; D unclear. CDR3 length equals 16 residues. Trimming pared 5 bases from V and 0 bases from J, leaving 11 bases between. The germline CDR1 and CDR2 sequences are SGHVS and FNYEAQ.

CDR3 sequence (DNA): TGCGCCAGCAGCCAAGAAGCCCTCGGCGGGATACAAGATACGCAGTATTTT. Amino acid sequence: CASSQEALGGIQDTQYF. The genes are TRBV4-1 and TRBJ2-3; weak D call: TRBD2 (6 bases). The germline V and J ends were trimmed by 0 bases and 5 bases, with 18 bases remaining between them. CDR1 and CDR2 (germline): MGHRA, YSYEKL. CDR3 length: 17 residues.

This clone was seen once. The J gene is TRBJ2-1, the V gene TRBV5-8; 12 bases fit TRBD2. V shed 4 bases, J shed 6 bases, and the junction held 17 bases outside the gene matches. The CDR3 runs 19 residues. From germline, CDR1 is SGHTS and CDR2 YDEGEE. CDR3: CASSGGRLAGVRIGNEQFF. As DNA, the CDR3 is TGTGCCAGCAGCGGGGGACGACTAGCGGGAGTTCGTATAGGCAATGAGCAGTTCTTC.